This record looks at one TCR beta chain sequence and its context. The data stem from a study of T-cell memory formation after mild COVID-19. Germline V gene data show CDR1 as SGHRS and CDR2 as YFSETQ. The CDR3 runs 12 residues. With 4 bases clipped from V and 12 bases from J, the junction kept 6 bases outside the gene matches. One entry per CDR3 protein results from TCRdb running MiXCR on the 5' RACE reads. This sample carries more than 55,000 distinct CDR3 sequences, more than 8% of them seen once, and the ten largest clones take less than 1.5%. The sample taken for sequencing was PBMCs or a T cell subset sorted from them (not recorded which). J is TRBJ2-1 and V is TRBV5-1, with 8 positions matching TRBD1. The origin of this receptor is a man aged 18 to 29 who had mild COVID-19 (a few samples of this study predate the infection). Cell type and time point are not known. CDR3 in amino acids: CASSLTTGAQFF. The CDR3 coding sequence is TGCGCCAGCAGCCTAACGACAGGGGCGCAGTTCTTC.